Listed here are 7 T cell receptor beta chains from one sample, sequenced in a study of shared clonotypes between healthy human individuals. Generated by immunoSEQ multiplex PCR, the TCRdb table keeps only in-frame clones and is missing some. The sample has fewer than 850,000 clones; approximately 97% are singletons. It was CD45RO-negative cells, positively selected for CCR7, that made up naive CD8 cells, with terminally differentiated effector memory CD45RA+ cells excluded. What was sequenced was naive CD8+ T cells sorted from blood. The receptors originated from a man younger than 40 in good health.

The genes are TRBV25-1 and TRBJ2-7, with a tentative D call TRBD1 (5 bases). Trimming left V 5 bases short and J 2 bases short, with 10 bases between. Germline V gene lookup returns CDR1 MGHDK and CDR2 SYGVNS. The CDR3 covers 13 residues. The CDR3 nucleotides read TGTGCCAGCAGTCTGACAGCCACCTACGAGCAGTACTTC. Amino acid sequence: CASSLTATYEQYF.

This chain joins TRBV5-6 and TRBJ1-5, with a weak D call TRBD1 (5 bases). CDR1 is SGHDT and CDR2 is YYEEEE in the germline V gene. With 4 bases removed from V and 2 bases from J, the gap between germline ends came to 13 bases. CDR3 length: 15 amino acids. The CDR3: CASSVAGTGNQPQHF. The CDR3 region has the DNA TGTGCCAGCAGCGTAGCAGGGACCGGCAATCAGCCCCAGCATTTT.

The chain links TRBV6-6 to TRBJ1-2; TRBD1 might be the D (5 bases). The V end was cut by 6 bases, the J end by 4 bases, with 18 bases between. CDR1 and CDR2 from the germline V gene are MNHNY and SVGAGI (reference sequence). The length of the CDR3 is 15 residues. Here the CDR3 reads CASSPTAQGAYGYTF. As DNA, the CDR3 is TGTGCCAGCAGCCCTACAGCCCAGGGTGCCTATGGCTACACCTTC.

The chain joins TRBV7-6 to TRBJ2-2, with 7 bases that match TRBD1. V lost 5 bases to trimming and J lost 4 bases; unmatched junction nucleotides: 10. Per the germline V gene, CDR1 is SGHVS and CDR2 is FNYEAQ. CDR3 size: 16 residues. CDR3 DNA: TGTGCCAGCAGCAGAGGGGGCGCGGCTTTCACCGGGGAGCTGTTTTTT. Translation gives CASSRGGAAFTGELFF.

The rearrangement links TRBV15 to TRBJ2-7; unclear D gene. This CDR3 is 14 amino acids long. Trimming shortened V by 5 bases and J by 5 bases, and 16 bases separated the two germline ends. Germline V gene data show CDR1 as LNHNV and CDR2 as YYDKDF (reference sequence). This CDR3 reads CATSLRRPLDEQYF. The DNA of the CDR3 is TGTGCCACCAGCCTTCGGCGCCCACTGGACGAGCAGTACTTC.

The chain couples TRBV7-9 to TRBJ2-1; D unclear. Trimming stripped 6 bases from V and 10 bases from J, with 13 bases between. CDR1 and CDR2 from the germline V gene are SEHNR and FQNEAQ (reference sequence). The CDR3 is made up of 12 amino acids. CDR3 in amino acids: CASRITREEQFF. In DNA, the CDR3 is TGTGCCAGCAGAATTACAAGAGAGGAGCAGTTCTTC. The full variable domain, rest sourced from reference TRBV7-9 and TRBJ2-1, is DTGVSQNPRHKITKRGQNVTFRCDPISEHNRLYWYRQTLGQGPEFLTYFQNEAQLEKSRLLSDRFSAERPKGSFSTLEIQRTEQGDSAMYLCASRITREEQFFGPGTRLTVL.

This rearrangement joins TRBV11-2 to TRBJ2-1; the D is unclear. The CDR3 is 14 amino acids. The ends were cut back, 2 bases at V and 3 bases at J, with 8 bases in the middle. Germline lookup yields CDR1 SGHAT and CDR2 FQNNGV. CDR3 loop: CASSLSKFYNEQFF. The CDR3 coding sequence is TGTGCCAGCAGCTTATCAAAATTCTACAATGAGCAGTTCTTC. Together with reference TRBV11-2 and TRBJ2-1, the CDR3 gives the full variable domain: EAGVAQSPRYKIIEKRQSVAFWCNPISGHATLYWYQQILGQGPKLLIQFQNNGVVDDSQLPKDRFSAERLKGVDSTLKIQPAKLEDSAVYLCASSLSKFYNEQFFGPGTRLTVL.